This TCR beta chain comes out of a study of OX40 agonist ivuxolimab in advanced cancers. Study-level information: Every 2 weeks, ivuxolimab was infused into the patients intravenously at between 0.01 and 10 mg/kg. Study conclusions and caveats: Also showing low normalized T-cell clonal expansion were some of the nonresponders. CD4+ T cells averaged fewer expanded clones than CD8+ T cells.

Concerning this clone: The antigen is not known.

The assay was immunoSEQ multiplex PCR, and TCRdb's table has in-frame clones only and misses some. Seen here are roughly 33,000 clones, 84% observed once, and the top ten hold approximately 1.8%. The clonotype originates from an adult with an advanced solid tumor such as melanoma, head and neck, liver or kidney cancer. Sequencing used CD4+ or CD8+ T cells sorted from blood, obtained in a trial of the OX40 agonist ivuxolimab.

Written as DNA, the CDR3 is TGTGCCAGCAGCATGAGGACGGGCCCGGGCCAGCCCCAGCATTTT. Translated, it gives CASSMRTGPGQPQHF. The chain uses TRBV5-8 and TRBJ1-5; D gene uncertain. Trimming took 4 bases from V and 7 from J, leaving 18 bases between them. Germline loops: CDR1 SGHTS, CDR2 YDEGEE. The CDR3 runs 15 residues. The full variable domain, rest sourced from reference TRBV5-8 and TRBJ1-5, is EAGVTQSPTHLIKTRGQQATLRCSPISGHTSVYWYQQALGLGLQFLLWYDEGEERNRGNFPPRFSGRQFPNYSSELNVNALELEDSALYLCASSMRTGPGQPQHFGDGTRLSIL.